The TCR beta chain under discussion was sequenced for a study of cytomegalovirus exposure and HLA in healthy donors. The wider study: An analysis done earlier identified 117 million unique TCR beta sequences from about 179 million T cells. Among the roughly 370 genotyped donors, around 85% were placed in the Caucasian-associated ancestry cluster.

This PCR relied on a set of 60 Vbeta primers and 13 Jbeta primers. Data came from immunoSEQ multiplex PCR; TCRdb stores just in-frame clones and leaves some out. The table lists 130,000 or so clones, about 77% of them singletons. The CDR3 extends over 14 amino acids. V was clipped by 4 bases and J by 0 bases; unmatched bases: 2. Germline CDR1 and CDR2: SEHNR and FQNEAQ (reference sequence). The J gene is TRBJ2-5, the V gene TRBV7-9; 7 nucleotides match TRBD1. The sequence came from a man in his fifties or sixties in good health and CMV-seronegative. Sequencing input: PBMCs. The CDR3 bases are TGTGCCAGCAGCTGGGGGACAGACCAAGAGACCCAGTACTTC. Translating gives CASSWGTDQETQYF.